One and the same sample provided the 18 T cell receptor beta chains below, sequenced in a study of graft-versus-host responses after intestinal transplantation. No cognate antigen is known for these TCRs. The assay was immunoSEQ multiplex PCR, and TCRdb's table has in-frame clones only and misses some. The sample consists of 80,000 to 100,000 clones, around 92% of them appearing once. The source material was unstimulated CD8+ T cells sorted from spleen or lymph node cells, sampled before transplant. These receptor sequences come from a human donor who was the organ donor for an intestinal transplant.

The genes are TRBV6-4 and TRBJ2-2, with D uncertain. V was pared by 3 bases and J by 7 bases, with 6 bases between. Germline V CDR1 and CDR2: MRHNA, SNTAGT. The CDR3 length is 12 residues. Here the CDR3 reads CASSDGGGELFF. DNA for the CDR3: TGTGCCAGCAGTGATGGCGGCGGGGAGCTGTTTTTT.

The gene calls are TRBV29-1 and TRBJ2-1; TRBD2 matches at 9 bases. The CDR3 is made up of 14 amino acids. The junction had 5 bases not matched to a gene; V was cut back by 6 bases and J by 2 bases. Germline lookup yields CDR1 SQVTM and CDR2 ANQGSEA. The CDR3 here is CSVETSGPYNEQFF. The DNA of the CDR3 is TGCAGCGTCGAAACTAGCGGGCCCTACAATGAGCAGTTCTTC.

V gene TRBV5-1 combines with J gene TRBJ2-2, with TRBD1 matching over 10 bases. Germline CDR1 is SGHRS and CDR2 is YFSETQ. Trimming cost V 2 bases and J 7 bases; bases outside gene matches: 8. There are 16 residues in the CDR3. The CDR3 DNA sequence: TGCGCCAGCAGCTTTGGCCGGGACAGGGGCTTCGGGGAGCTGTTTTTT. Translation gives CASSFGRDRGFGELFF.

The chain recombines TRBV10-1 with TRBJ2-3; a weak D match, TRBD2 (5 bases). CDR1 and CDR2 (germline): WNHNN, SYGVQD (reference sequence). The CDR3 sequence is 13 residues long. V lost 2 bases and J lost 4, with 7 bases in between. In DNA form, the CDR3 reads TGCGCCAGCAGTGAGGGGAGTCCAGATACGCAGTATTTT. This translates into CASSEGSPDTQYF.

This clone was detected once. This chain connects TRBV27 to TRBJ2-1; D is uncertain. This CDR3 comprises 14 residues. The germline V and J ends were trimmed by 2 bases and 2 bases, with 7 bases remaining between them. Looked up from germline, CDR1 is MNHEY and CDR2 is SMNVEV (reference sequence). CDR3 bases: TGTGCCAGCAGTTTACCACCTACCTACAATGAGCAGTTCTTC. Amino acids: CASSLPPTYNEQFF.

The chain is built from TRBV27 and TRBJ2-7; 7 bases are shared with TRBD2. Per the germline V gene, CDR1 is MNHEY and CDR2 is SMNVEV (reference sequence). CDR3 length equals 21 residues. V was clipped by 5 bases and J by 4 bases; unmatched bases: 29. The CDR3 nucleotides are TGTGCCAGCAGTACTTTATCACCTAGCGGTCCTAACCCCACGATCAATTACGAGCAGTACTTC. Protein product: CASSTLSPSGPNPTINYEQYF.

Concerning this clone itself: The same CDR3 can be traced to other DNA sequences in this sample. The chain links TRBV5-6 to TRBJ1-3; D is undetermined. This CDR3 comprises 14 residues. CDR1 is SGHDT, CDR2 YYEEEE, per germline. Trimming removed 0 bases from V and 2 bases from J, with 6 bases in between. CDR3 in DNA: TGTGCCAGCAGCTTGGGAGATACTGGAAACACCATATATTTT. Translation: CASSLGDTGNTIYF.

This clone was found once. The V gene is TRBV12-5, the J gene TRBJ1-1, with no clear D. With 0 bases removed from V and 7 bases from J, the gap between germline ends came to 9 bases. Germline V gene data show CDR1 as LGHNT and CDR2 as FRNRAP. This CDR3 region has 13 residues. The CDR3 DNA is TGTGCTAGTGGTTTGGTAAAAGGCGGTGAAGCTTTCTTT. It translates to CASGLVKGGEAFF.

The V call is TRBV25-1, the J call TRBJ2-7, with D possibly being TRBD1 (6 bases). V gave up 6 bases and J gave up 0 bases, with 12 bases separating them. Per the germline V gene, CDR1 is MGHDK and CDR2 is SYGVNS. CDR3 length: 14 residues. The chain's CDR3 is CASRGVGHSYEQYF. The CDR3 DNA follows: TGTGCCAGCAGGGGGGTGGGACACTCCTACGAGCAGTACTTC.

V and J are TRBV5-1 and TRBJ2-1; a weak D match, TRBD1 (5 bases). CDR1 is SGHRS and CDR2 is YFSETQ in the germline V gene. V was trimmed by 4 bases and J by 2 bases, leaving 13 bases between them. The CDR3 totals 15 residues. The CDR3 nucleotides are TGCGCCAGCAGCCATTACAGGAATACCTACAATGAGCAGTTCTTC. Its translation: CASSHYRNTYNEQFF.

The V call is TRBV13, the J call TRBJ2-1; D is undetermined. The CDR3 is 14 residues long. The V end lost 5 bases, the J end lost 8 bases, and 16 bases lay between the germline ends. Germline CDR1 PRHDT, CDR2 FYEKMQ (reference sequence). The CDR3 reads CASSATSGWDEQFF. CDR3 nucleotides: TGTGCCAGCAGCGCAACCTCGGGTTGGGATGAGCAGTTCTTC.

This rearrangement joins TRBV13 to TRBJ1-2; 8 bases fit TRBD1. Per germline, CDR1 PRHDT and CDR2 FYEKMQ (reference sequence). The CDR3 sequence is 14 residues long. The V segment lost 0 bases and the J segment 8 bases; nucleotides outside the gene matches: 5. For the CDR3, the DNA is TGTGCCAGCAGCTTAGGTGCAGGGGGCTTCGGCTACACCTTC. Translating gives CASSLGAGGFGYTF.

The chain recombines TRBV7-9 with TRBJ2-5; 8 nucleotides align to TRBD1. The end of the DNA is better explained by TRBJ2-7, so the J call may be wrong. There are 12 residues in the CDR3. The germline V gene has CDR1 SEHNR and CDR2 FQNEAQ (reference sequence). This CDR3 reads CASSGQGYEQYF. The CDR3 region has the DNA TGTGCCAGCAGCGGACAGGGCTACGAGCAGTACTTC.

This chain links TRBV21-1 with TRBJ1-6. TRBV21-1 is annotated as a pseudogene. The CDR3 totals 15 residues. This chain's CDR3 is CASSKVRLMNSPLHF. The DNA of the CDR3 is TGTGCCAGCAGCAAAGTGAGACTGATGAATTCACCCCTCCACTTT.

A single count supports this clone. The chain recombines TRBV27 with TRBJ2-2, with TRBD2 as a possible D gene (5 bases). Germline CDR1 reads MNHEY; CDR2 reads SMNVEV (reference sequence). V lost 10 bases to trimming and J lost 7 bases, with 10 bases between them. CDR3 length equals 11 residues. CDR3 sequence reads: CAIKGGGELFF. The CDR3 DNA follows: TGTGCCATAAAAGGAGGCGGGGAGCTGTTTTTT.

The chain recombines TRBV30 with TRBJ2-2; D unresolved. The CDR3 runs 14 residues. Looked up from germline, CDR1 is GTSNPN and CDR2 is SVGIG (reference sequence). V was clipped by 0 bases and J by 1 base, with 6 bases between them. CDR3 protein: CAWSVGLNTGELFF. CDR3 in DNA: TGTGCCTGGAGTGTCGGTCTGAACACCGGGGAGCTGTTTTTT.

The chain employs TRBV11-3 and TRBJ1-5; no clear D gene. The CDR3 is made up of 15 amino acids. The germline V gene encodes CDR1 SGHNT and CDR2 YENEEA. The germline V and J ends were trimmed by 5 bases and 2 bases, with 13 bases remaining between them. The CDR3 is CASSPLAGCNQPQHF. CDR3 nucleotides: TGTGCCAGCAGCCCTTTGGCAGGATGCAATCAGCCCCAGCATTTT.

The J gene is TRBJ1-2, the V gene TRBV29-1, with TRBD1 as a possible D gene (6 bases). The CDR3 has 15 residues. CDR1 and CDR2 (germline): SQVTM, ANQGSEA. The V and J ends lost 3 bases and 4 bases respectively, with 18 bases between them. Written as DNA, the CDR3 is TGCAGCGTTGAGGTAATACAGGGCAAAACCTATGGCTACACCTTC. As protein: CSVEVIQGKTYGYTF.